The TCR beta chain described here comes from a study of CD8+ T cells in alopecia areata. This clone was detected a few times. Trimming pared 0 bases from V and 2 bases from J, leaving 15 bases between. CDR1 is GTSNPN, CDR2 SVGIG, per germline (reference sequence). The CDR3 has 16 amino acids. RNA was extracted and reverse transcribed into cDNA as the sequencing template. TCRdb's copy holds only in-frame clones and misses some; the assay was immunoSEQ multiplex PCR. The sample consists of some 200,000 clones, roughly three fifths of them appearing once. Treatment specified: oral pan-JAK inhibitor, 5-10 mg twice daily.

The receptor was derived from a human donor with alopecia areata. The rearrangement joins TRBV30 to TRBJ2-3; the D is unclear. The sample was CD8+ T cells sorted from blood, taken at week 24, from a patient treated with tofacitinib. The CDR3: CAWSVMMDLLTDTQYF. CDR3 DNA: TGTGCCTGGAGTGTAATGATGGACCTCCTCACAGATACGCAGTATTTT.